This record looks at one T cell receptor beta chain sequence and its context. Its antigen is not yet known. The input lacks base qualities; no much larger clone sits a single base away. Sample time point, as interpreted from the label and publication: about 28 days (+/-7) after the second vaccine dose. The treatment or condition label on this specimen signifies: meningococcal conjugate vaccine given as trial control. Vaccinee samples were obtained from the UK trials COV001 and COV002, which included a single-blind randomized controlled phase 2/3 trial of AZD1222 (ChAdOx1 nCoV-19) in healthy adults. Trial participant PBMC samples were collected at day 0 and day 28 after the second dose for TCRbeta chain sequencing. The entry originates in a study of T cell responses to AZD1222 COVID-19 vaccine (dated by TCRdb to the early 2020s). Background on the whole study: TCR sequencing was performed for 230 to 250 trial participants, of whom about 210 were given two doses of AZD1222 and roughly 25 were given two doses of MenACWY control vaccine. Trial participants were enrolled by age into subgroups of 18-55, 56-69 and 70-plus years, and about 150, 27 and 61 TCR-sequenced participants, respectively, were included in these subgroups. Findings and caveats that apply to the study as a whole: Because no samples from the day 14 peak response were available, repertoires could be characterized only after the peak T cell response. The whole spike protein was spanned by vaccine-associated CD4 TCRs, and dominant responses were seen in regions 160-218 and 743-854. Conclusions about previously exposed vaccinees are limited because only five to seven AZD1222 recipients were SARS-CoV-2 seropositive at baseline. In the small 56-69-year group, the increase in depth fell short of significance, most likely because of low power. Participants were mostly white British and included more females than males, and it was suggested by the authors that clonal diversity may have been underestimated. After two AZD1222 doses, both the breadth and the depth of spike-specific TCRs were significantly higher than at day 0 and than in MenACWY recipients. Reportedly, almost half of the unique spike-specific TCRs recognized epitopes lying outside the regions that are mutated in the B.1.351 and B.1.1.7 variants.

In the germline V gene, CDR1 corresponds to SGHAT and CDR2 to FQNNGV. The germline V and J ends show losses of 0 bases and 5 bases respectively, and no gene match explains 6 bases of the junction. The CDR3 runs 15 amino acids, cysteine and phenylalanine included. Only the CDR3 DNA stays, 45 bases, in frame from base 1. The CDR3 regions of human TCRbeta chains were analyzed by immunosequencing. Per the source publication's procedure: Repertoire TCRs were checked for matches against a reference library of SARS-CoV-2-specific TCRs that had been generated using the MIRA antigen-specificity platform. Breadth meant the fraction of unique TCRs that were SARS-CoV-2-associated, whereas depth meant the fraction of total T cells that were SARS-CoV-2-associated. Each spike-specific TCR was assigned to its reactive spike region and to a CD4 or CD8 class using the MIRA data. Log10-transformed breadth and depth values were compared by one-way ANOVA with Sidak's multiple comparisons tests. This immuneACCESS table, as held by TCRdb, lists in-frame sequences with V and J called but not all clones. Of the missing ones, under half trace to an unresolved V gene in checked studies; the others have no known cause. The DNA gave D and trimming, while V, J and clone size come from that table. The table for this sample lists 170,000 or so clones; 85% to 95% of them were counted only once. The ten biggest clones cover around 0.97% of the sample.

Sequenced material: peripheral blood, taken 28 days after the second dose of the MenACWY control vaccine. The chain is made from TRBV11-2 and TRBJ1-1; 7 bases in the junction line up with TRBD1. The TCR comes from an adult who received the MenACWY meningococcal vaccine as a control. In nucleotide form, the sequence is TGTGCCAGCAGCTTAGACAGGGGGTTGGTAACTGAAGCTTTCTTT. It codes for CASSLDRGLVTEAFF.